Listed below are T cell receptor beta chains from one sample, sequenced in a study of control samples from healthy donors and cancer patients. Only in-frame clones appear in the TCRdb table, and some are missing; sequencing was by immunoSEQ multiplex PCR. The sample records 120,000 or so clones, more than 75% being singletons. Material: blood. The receptor source for this set is a man aged 25 to 40 in good health. The CDR3 runs from the conserved cysteine through the conserved F or W. D genes are given only for firm matches. Clone size is shown for a subset of rows, as once, few, many or a class of expanded clone.

v_call	j_call	d_call	clone_size	cdr3_nt	cdr3_aa
TRBV19	TRBJ2-5	TRBD2	-	TGTGCCAGTGCGAATAGCGGGGCCCAAGAGACCCAGTACTTC	CASANSGAQETQYF
TRBV19	TRBJ2-2	-	-	TGTGCCAGTAGTATCCAGGGGTCGAACACCGGGGAGCTGTTTTTT	CASSIQGSNTGELFF
TRBV9	TRBJ1-4	-	few	TGTGCCAGCAGCTTAGGGACAATGACTAATGAAAAACTGTTTTTT	CASSLGTMTNEKLFF
TRBV10-1	TRBJ1-2	-	-	TGCGCCAGCAGTCCAACACAGGGACCCATTACCTGGGGCTACACCTTC	CASSPTQGPITWGYTF
TRBV2	TRBJ2-1	-	-	TGTGCCAGCAGTGGTGGGGAGGGGGGGACTAATGAGCAGTTCTTC	CASSGGEGGTNEQFF
TRBV13	TRBJ2-7	-	-	TGTGCCAGCAGCCGTCCCCGGGGCACCGAGCAGTACTTC	CASSRPRGTEQYF
TRBV10-2	TRBJ1-1	TRBD1	-	TGCGCCAGCAGTGATAATACAGGGGGCCTCACTGAAGCTTTCTTT	CASSDNTGGLTEAFF
TRBV10-1	TRBJ2-5	-	-	TGCGCCAGCAGTGAGTCCGGGCTTGGGGAGACCCAGTACTTC	CASSESGLGETQYF
TRBV19	TRBJ1-2	-	-	TGTGGAACCGGCGAGGTTGGGGGCAGCTATGGCTACACCTTC	CGTGEVGGSYGYTF
TRBV19	TRBJ1-2	TRBD1	-	TGTGCCAGTACCTCTCCTGGGACAGGATTGTATGGCTACACCTTC	CASTSPGTGLYGYTF
TRBV7-3	TRBJ1-2	TRBD1	-	TGTGCCAGCAGCCCCCATCAGGGGGGATATGGCTACACCTTC	CASSPHQGGYGYTF
TRBV30	TRBJ1-6	-	-	TGTGCCTGGAGCGCCCTGAGGGAATCACCCCTCCACTTT	CAWSALRESPLHF
TRBV29-1	TRBJ2-1	-	-	TGCAGCGTTGAAAGTTTGGACAGACGCAACAATGAGCAGTTCTTC	CSVESLDRRNNEQFF
TRBV7-2	TRBJ2-5	TRBD2	-	TGTGCCACGACTAGCGGGGGGCGGGTAGAAGAGACCCAGTACTTC	CATTSGGRVEETQYF
TRBV18	TRBJ2-7	-	-	TGTGCCAGCTCACCAATGGGGGACCTATTCTCCTACGAGCAGTACTTC	CASSPMGDLFSYEQYF
TRBV4-1	TRBJ2-7	-	-	TGCGCCAGCAGCCAAGATTCAGGCTACGAGCAGTACTTC	CASSQDSGYEQYF
TRBV7-2	TRBJ1-2	-	-	TGTGCCAGCAGCTTAGTTGGCGTAGGGTGGGGCTACACCTTC	CASSLVGVGWGYTF
TRBV7-3	TRBJ1-5	-	-	TGTGCCAGCAGCGTTCAGGGTGGGCAGCCCCAGCATTTT	CASSVQGGQPQHF
TRBV7-2	TRBJ2-2	-	-	TGTGCCAGCAGCTTGGTCGGCAGGGCGACCGGGGAGCTGTTTTTT	CASSLVGRATGELFF
TRBV20-1	TRBJ2-1	-	-	TGCAGTGCTAGTAACCCTAGGAGCTCCTACAATGAGCAGTTCTTC	CSASNPRSSYNEQFF
TRBV24-1	TRBJ1-5	-	-	TGTGCCACCAGTGATGGTGGTAATAGCAATCAGCCCCAGCATTTT	CATSDGGNSNQPQHF
TRBV19	TRBJ1-1	-	-	TGTGCCAGTAGTATCGGGACGGTCAACACTGAAGCTTTCTTT	CASSIGTVNTEAFF
TRBV19	TRBJ1-3	-	-	TGTGCCAGTAGTAGCGACTCTGGAAACACCATATATTTT	CASSSDSGNTIYF
TRBV5-8	TRBJ1-4	-	-	TGTGCCAGCAGCTTGGTTCTGGGGTCGAATGAAAAACTGTTTTTT	CASSLVLGSNEKLFF
TRBV24-1	TRBJ1-2	-	-	TGTGCCACCAGTGCCACATCCCGTGGCTACACCTTC	CATSATSRGYTF
TRBV11-3	TRBJ2-7	-	-	TGTGCCAGCAGCTTCCCTCTGGAGGAGCAGTACTTC	CASSFPLEEQYF
TRBV25-1	TRBJ1-6	-	-	TGTGCCAGCAGTGTGGGGACTTATAATTCACCCCTCCACTTT	CASSVGTYNSPLHF
TRBV29-1	TRBJ1-3	TRBD1	-	TGCAGCGTTGCGGCACAGGGGACTGGAAACACCATATATTTT	CSVAAQGTGNTIYF
TRBV28	TRBJ2-5	-	-	TGTGCCAGCAGTCTACCCCCCGACTTAGATGGGAAGACCCAGTACTTC	CASSLPPDLDGKTQYF
TRBV18	TRBJ1-1	-	-	TGTGCCAGCTCACCCAAACAATTGAACACTGAAGCTTTCTTT	CASSPKQLNTEAFF
TRBV20-1	TRBJ2-5	-	-	TGCAGTGCTAGTGCGGGATTTCAAGAGACCCAGTACTTC	CSASAGFQETQYF
TRBV2	TRBJ2-1	TRBD1	-	TGTGCCAGCAGTCGGGACAGGGTCAATGAGCAGTTCTTC	CASSRDRVNEQFF
TRBV7-2	TRBJ2-1	-	-	TGTGCCAGCAGCCCCGCTGGGACGAGGGGCTATCAGTTCTTC	CASSPAGTRGYQFF
TRBV2	TRBJ1-4	-	-	TGTGCCAGCAGCTTTTCAGGGAGAACTAATGAAAAACTGTTTTTT	CASSFSGRTNEKLFF
TRBV5-1	TRBJ1-4	-	few	TGCGCCAGCAGCTTGGGCCGAGGCAGGGGAGAAGAAAAACTGTTTTTT	CASSLGRGRGEEKLFF
TRBV4-1	TRBJ1-5	-	-	TGCGCCAGCAGCCAAGACGGCGACGAGGGTTATTATAGCAATCAGCCCCAGCATTTT	CASSQDGDEGYYSNQPQHF
TRBV5-1	TRBJ1-2	TRBD1	-	TGCGCCAGCAGCTTGGACAGGGGAGATGGCTACACCTTC	CASSLDRGDGYTF
TRBV19	TRBJ2-6	TRBD1	once	TGTGCCAGTAGTGTACACAGGGGATCCGGGGCCAACGTCCTGACTTTC	CASSVHRGSGANVLTF
TRBV7-2	TRBJ1-2	-	-	TGTGCCAGCAGCGGGGCTGGGGGATCGGAGTATGGCTACACCTTC	CASSGAGGSEYGYTF
TRBV5-1	TRBJ2-5	TRBD1	medium-sized	TGCGCCAGCAGCCGGGGCGGGACAGGGGAAGAGACCCAGTACTTC	CASSRGGTGEETQYF
TRBV14	TRBJ2-5	-	-	TGTGCCAGCAGCCAAGATACCGGAGAGACCCAGTACTTC	CASSQDTGETQYF
TRBV19	TRBJ1-3	-	few	TGTGCCAGTATGGTCTGGGGAACTGGAAACACCATATATTTT	CASMVWGTGNTIYF
TRBV12-3/TRBV12-4	TRBJ1-5	TRBD1	-	TGTGCCAGCAATCGACAGGGTCAGCCCCAGCATTTT	CASNRQGQPQHF
TRBV29-1	TRBJ1-1	-	-	TGCAGCGTCAACCAAGACAGTAGACGAGGATACACTGAAGCTTTCTTT	CSVNQDSRRGYTEAFF
TRBV3-1/TRBV3-2	TRBJ2-1	-	once	TGTGCCAGCAGCCAATCACAGGGAACCTACAATGAGCAGTTCTTC	CASSQSQGTYNEQFF
TRBV19	TRBJ2-5	TRBD2	-	TGTGCCAGTAGTATAGTCGGGGAGGGGGAGACCCAGTACTTC	CASSIVGEGETQYF
TRBV6-5	TRBJ2-1	TRBD2	-	TGTGCCAGCAGGGACGGGCTAGCGGGGGTCAATGAGCAGTTCTTC	CASRDGLAGVNEQFF
TRBV25-1	TRBJ1-1	-	once	TGTGCCAGCACCCCCCCCGCGGGGAGCACTGAAGCTTTCTTT	CASTPPAGSTEAFF
TRBV19	TRBJ1-1	-	-	TGTGCCAGTATTTCCCTAGGGGGGGAAAAAGCTTTCTTT	CASISLGGEKAFF
TRBV19	TRBJ1-4	-	-	TGTGCCAGTAGTATGGCAGGGGCCGGGGAAAAACTGTTTTTT	CASSMAGAGEKLFF
TRBV2	TRBJ2-1	-	-	TGTGCCAGCAGTGAAGCGACTCCCTCCTACAATGAGCAGTTCTTC	CASSEATPSYNEQFF
TRBV18	TRBJ1-5	-	-	TGTGCCAGCTCACCAAGGGAAAGAGGCGGCAATCAGCCCCAGCATTTT	CASSPRERGGNQPQHF
TRBV16	TRBJ1-2	TRBD1	-	TGTGCCAGCAGCGAGACAGGGGTGGTCTATGGCTACACCTTC	CASSETGVVYGYTF